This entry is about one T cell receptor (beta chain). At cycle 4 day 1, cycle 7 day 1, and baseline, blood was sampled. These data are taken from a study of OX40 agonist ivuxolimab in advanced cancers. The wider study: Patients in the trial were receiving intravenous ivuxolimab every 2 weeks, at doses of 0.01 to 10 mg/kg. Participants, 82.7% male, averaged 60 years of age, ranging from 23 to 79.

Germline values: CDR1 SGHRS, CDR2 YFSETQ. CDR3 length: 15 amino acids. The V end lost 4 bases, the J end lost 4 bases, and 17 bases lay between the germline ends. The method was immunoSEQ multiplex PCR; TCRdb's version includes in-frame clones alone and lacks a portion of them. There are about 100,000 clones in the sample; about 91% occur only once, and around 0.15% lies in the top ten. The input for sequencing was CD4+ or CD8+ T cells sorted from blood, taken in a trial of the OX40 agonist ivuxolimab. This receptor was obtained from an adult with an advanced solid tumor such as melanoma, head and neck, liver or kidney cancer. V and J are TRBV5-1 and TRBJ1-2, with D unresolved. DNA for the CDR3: TGCGCCAGCAGCCCCGATGGACCGAGACCCTATGGCTACACCTTC. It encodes CASSPDGPRPYGYTF.